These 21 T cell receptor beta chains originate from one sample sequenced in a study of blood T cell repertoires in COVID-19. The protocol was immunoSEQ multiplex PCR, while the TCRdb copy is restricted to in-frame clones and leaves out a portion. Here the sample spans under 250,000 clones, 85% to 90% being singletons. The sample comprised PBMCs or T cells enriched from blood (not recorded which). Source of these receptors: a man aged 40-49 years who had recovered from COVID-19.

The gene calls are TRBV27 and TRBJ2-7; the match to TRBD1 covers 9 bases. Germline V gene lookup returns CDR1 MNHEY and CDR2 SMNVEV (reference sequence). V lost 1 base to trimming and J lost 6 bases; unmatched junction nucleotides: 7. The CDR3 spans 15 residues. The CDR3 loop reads CASSLLGTGWAEQYF. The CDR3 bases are TGTGCCAGCAGTTTATTGGGGACAGGGTGGGCCGAGCAGTACTTC.

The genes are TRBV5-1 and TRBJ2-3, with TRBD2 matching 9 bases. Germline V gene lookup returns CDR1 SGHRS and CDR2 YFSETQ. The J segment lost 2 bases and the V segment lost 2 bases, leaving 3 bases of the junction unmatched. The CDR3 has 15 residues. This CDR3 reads CASSLASGTTDTQYF. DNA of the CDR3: TGCGCCAGCAGCTTAGCTAGCGGGACCACAGATACGCAGTATTTT. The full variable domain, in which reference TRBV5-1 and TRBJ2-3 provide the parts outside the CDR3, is KAGVTQTPRYLIKTRGQQVTLSCSPISGHRSVSWYQQTPGQGLQFLFEYFSETQRNKGNFPGRFSGRQFSNSRSEMNVSTLELGDSALYLCASSLASGTTDTQYFGPGTRLTVL.

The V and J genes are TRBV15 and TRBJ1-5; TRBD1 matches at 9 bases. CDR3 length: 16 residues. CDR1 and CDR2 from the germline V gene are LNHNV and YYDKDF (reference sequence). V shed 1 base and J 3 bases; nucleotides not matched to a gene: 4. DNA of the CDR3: TGTGCCACCAGCAGAGGCGGGACAGGGACCAATCAGCCCCAGCATTTT. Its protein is CATSRGGTGTNQPQHF. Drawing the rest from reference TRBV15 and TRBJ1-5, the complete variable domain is DAMVIQNPRYQVTQFGKPVTLSCSQTLNHNVMYWYQQKSSQAPKLLFHYYDKDFNNEADTPDNFQSRRPNTSFCFLDIRSPGLGDTAMYLCATSRGGTGTNQPQHFGDGTRLSIL.

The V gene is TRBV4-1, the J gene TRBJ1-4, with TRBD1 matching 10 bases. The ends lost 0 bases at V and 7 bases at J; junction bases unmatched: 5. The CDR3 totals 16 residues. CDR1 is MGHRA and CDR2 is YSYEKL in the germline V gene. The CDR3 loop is CASSQEVGQGGEKLFF. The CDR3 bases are TGCGCCAGCAGCCAAGAGGTCGGACAGGGGGGTGAAAAACTGTTTTTT.

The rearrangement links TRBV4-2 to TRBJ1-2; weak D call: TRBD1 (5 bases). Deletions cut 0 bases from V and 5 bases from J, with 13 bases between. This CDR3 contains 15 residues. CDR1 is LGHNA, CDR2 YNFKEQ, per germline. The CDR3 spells CASSQDWVTEYGYTF. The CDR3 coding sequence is TGTGCCAGCAGCCAAGATTGGGTGACAGAGTATGGCTACACCTTC.

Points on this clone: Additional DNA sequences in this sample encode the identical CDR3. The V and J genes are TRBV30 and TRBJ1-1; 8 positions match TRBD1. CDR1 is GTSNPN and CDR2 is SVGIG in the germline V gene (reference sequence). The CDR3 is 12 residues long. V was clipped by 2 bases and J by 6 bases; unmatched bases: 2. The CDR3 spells CAWSSGGPEAFF. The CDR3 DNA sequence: TGTGCCTGGAGTTCAGGGGGCCCTGAAGCTTTCTTT.

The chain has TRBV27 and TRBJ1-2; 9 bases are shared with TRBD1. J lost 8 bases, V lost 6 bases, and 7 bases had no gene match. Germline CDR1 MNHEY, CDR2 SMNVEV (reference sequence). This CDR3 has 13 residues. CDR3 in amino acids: CASSWTGVGGYTF. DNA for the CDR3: TGTGCCAGCAGCTGGACAGGGGTGGGGGGCTACACCTTC.

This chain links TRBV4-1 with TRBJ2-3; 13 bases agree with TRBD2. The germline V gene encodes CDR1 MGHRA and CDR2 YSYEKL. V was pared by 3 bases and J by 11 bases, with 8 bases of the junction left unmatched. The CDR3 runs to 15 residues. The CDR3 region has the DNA TGCGCCAGCAGCCACGGGACTAGCGGGACACCCAGGCAGTATTTT. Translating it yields CASSHGTSGTPRQYF.

The CDR3 spells CASSSGTGRTTNEKLFF. The CDR3 DNA reads as TGTGCCAGCAGCTCCGGGACAGGGAGAACCACTAATGAAAAACTGTTTTTT. The chain is built from TRBV7-4 and TRBJ1-4; 9 bases match TRBD1. The CDR3 sequence is 17 residues long. The V gene end was trimmed by 4 bases and the J gene end by 2 bases; junction bases not matched to a gene: 8. CDR1 and CDR2 from the germline V gene are SGHVT and SQSDAQ.

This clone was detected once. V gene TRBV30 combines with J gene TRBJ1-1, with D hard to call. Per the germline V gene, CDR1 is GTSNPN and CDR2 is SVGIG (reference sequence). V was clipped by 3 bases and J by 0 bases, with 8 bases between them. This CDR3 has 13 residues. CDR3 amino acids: CAWRKYLNTEAFF. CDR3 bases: TGTGCCTGGAGAAAATACTTGAACACTGAAGCTTTCTTT.

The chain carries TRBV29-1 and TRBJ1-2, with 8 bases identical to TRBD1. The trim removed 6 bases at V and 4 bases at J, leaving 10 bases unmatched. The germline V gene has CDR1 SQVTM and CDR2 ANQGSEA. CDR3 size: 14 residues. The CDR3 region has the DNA TGCAGCGTCGAACCAGGGGGCGCAGGCTATGGCTACACCTTC. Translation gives CSVEPGGAGYGYTF. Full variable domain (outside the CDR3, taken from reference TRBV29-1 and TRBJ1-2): SAVISQKPSRDICQRGTSLTIQCQVDSQVTMMFWYRQQPGQSLTLIATANQGSEATYESGFVIDKFPISRPNLTFSTLTVSNMSPEDSSIYLCSVEPGGAGYGYTFGSGTRLTVV.

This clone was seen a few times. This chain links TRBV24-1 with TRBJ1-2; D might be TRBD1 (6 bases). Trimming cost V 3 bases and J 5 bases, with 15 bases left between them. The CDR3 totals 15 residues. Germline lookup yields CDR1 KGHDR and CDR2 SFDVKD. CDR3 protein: CATSDNYRVWYGYTF. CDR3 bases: TGTGCCACCAGTGATAACTACAGGGTCTGGTATGGCTACACCTTC.

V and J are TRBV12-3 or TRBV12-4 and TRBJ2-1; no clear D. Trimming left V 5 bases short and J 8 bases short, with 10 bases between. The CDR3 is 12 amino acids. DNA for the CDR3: TGTGCCAGCAGTCCCCCCCTTTATGAGCAGTTCTTC. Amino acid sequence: CASSPPLYEQFF.

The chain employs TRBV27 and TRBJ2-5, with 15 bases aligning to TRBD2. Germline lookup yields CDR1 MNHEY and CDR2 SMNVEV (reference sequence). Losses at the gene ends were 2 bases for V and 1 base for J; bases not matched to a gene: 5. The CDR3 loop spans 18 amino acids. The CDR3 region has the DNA TGTGCCAGCAGTTTAGGGACTAGCGGGAGGCCTACCCAAGAGACCCAGTACTTC. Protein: CASSLGTSGRPTQETQYF.

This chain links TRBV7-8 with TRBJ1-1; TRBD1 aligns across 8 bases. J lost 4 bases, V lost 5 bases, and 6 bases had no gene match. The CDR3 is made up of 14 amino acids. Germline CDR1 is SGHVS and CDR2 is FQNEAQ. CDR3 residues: CASSPNRGTTEAFF. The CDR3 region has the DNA TGTGCCAGCAGCCCTAACAGGGGGACCACTGAAGCTTTCTTT. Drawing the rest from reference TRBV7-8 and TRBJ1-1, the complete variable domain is GAGVSQSPRYKVAKRGQDVALRCDPISGHVSLFWYQQALGQGPEFLTYFQNEAQLDKSGLPSDRFFAERPEGSVSTLKIQRTQQEDSAVYLCASSPNRGTTEAFFGQGTRLTVV.

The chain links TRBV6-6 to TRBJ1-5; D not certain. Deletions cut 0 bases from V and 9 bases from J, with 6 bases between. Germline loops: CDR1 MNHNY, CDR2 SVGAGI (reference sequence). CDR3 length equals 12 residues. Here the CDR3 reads CASSYSPGPQHF. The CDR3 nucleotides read TGTGCCAGCAGTTACTCCCCCGGGCCCCAGCATTTT.

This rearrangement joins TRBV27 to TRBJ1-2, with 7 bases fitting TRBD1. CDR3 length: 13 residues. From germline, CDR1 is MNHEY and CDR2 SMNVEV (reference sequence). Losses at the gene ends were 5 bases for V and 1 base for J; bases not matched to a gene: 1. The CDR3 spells CASSRDSNYGYTF. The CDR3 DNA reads TGTGCCAGCAGTCGGGACAGTAACTATGGCTACACCTTC.

The chain's CDR3 is CASSSSGAGGGNTIYF. The CDR3, as DNA: TGCGCCAGCAGTTCGTCGGGGGCAGGGGGTGGAAACACCATATATTTT. The chain joins TRBV23-1 to TRBJ1-3; TRBD1 agrees at 7 bases. TRBV23-1 is sorted into the ORF group, with uncertain function. V lost 5 bases and J lost 3; bases outside the gene matches: 10. The CDR3 totals 16 residues.

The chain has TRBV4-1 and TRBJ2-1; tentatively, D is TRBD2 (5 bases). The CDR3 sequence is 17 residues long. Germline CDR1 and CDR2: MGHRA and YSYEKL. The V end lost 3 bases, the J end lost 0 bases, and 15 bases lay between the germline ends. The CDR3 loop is CASSHHGLQSSYNEQFF. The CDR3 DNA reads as TGCGCCAGCAGCCATCACGGACTGCAGAGCTCCTACAATGAGCAGTTCTTC.

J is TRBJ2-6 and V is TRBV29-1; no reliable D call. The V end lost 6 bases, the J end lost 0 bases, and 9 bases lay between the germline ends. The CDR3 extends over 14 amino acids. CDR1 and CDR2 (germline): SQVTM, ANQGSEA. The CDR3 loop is CSVRALSGANVLTF. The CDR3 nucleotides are TGCAGCGTACGAGCCCTCTCTGGGGCCAACGTCCTGACTTTC.

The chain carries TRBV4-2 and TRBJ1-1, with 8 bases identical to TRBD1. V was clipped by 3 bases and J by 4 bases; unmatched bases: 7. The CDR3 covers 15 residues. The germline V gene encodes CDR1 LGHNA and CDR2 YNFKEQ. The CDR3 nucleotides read TGTGCCAGCAGCCAGGACCCCAGGGGGCTCACTGAAGCTTTCTTT. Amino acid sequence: CASSQDPRGLTEAFF.